The T cell receptor (beta chain) under discussion was sequenced for a study of shared clonotypes between healthy human individuals. Naive CD8 cells lacked CD45RO, underwent positive selection for CCR7 and left out terminally differentiated effector memory CD45RA+ cells. The repertoire was sequenced with immunoSEQ multiplex PCR; TCRdb's copy has only in-frame clones and lacks some. Here the sample spans nearly 2 million clones, over 85% being singletons. Germline V gene data show CDR1 as MNHEY and CDR2 as SMNVEV (reference sequence). Trimming pared 5 bases from V and 1 base from J, leaving 11 bases between. The CDR3 has 14 residues.

The sequencing sample was made of naive CD8+ T cells sorted from blood. The chain recombines TRBV27 with TRBJ2-5, with unresolved D. This clonotype originated in a man aged 18-30 years in good health. CDR3 bases: TGTGCCAGCAGTCCTCGGGTTGGCCAAGAGACCCAGTACTTC. It codes for CASSPRVGQETQYF.